This T cell receptor (beta chain) was captured in a study of glioma-infiltrating T cells. General study findings and limits: CDR3 overlap between tissue and blood was very small. Tissue-blood divergence was below expectation in non-neoplastic patients, above in gliomas.

For this clonotype: Its matching antigen is unknown. This beta chain came through as a stray read in a library set up for alpha chains, and its size says little.

V lost 5 bases, J lost 8 bases, and 2 bases stayed unmatched. CDR1 and CDR2 from the germline V gene are SGHAT and FQNNGV. CDR3 length: 12 amino acids. TCR alpha and beta CDR3 regions were amplified from RNA using iRepertoire nested multiplex PCR. Input was 100-400 ng of tissue mRNA or PBMC total RNA. In TCRdb, the multiplex PCR reads were re-called with MiXCR into one record per CDR3 protein. The profile covers about 3,900 distinct CDR3 sequences, with around 92% appearing a single time and about 30% taken by the ten largest. Sequenced material: glioma tissue, nonneoplastic brain tissue, or PBMCs (not recorded which). This TCR was sampled from a human donor with low-grade glioma or glioblastoma, undergoing nonglioma brain surgery, or in good health (not recorded which). V is TRBV11-2 and J is TRBJ2-3, with 9 positions matching TRBD2. CDR3 sequence reads: CASSPAGGTQYF. The CDR3 DNA sequence: TGTGCCAGCAGCCCAGCGGGAGGTACGCAGTATTTT.